This record concerns one T cell receptor (beta chain) sequence. Its antigen is not identified. The record originates from a study of cytomegalovirus exposure and HLA in healthy donors. As for the study in general: Early released data had tens of millions of unique TCRs, all coming from HLA-typed donors. Study-wide points: Per a prior analysis, the majority of TCR beta V segments were productive roughly 90% or roughly 30% of the time. Available immune exposure information covered CMV serostatus only. After further analysis at a later stage, 16,951 TCR beta sequences were associated with HLA alleles at 0.05 false discovery rate.

V was pared by 5 bases and J by 8 bases, with 5 bases of the junction left unmatched. The germline gives CDR1 SGHVS, CDR2 FQNEAQ. This CDR3 is built from 12 residues. Vbeta (60) and Jbeta (13) primers were used in the PCR. Assay used: immunoSEQ multiplex PCR; TCRdb lists only in-frame clones, some missing. The sample holds about 150,000 clones; roughly 80% are singletons and the top ten take 13%. The sequence came from a man aged 25-40 years in good health and CMV-seropositive. The sequenced sample consisted of PBMCs. This chain uses TRBV7-8 with TRBJ1-1; 7 bases agree with TRBD1. The CDR3 protein is CASSHGTEEAFF. Here the CDR3 DNA reads TGTGCCAGCAGCCATGGGACAGAAGAAGCTTTCTTT.